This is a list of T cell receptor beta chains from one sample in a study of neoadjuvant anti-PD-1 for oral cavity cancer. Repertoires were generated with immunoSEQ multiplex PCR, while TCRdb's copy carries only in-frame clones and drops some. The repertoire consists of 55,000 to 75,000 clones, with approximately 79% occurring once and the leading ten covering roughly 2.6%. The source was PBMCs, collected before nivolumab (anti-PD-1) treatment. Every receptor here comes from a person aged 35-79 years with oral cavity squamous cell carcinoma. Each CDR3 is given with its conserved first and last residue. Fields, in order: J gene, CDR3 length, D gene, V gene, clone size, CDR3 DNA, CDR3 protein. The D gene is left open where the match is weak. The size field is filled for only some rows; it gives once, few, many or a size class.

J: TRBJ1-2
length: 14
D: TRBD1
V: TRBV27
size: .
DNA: TGTGCCAGCAGTTTTTTACAGGGGAACTATGGCTACACCTTC
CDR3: CASSFLQGNYGYTF

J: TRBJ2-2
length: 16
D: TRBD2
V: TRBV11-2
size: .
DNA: TGTGCCAGCAGCTTAGGGGCGGGAGCGGGCACCGGGGAGCTGTTTTTT
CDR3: CASSLGAGAGTGELFF

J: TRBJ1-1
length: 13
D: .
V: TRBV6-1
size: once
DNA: TGTGCCAGCACCTCTGACAGGAACACTGAAGCTTTCTTT
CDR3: CASTSDRNTEAFF

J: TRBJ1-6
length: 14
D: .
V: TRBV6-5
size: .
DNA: TGTGCCAGCAGTTATTCGACTTTTGATTCACCCCTCCACTTT
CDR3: CASSYSTFDSPLHF

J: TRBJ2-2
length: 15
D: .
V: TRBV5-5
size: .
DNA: TGTGCCAGCAGTTCCGGGACATCCCAAACCGGGGAGCTGTTTTTT
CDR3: CASSSGTSQTGELFF

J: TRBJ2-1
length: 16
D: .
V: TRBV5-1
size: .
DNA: TGCGCCAGCAGCTCTGCGGGACTCCTGGTCTACAATGAGCAGTTCTTC
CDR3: CASSSAGLLVYNEQFF

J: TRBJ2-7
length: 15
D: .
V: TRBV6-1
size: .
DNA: TGTGCCAGCAGTGAAGCCCACACCGCCAGCTACGAGCAGTACTTC
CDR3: CASSEAHTASYEQYF

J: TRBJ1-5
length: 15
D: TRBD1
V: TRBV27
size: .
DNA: TGTGCCAGCAGTGAGGGACAGGGGCGGAATCAGCCCCAGCATTTT
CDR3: CASSEGQGRNQPQHF

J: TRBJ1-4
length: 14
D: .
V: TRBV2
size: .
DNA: TGTGCCAGCAGTGATATGGCCACTAATGAAAAACTGTTTTTT
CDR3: CASSDMATNEKLFF

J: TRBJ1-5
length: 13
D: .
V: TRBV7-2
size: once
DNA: TGTGCCAGCAGCTTTCCTTCTTTGCAGCCCCAGCATTTT
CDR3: CASSFPSLQPQHF

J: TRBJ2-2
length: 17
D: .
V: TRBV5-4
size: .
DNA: TGTGCCAGCAGCTTGAGGATTAGTGGGGTGAACACCGGGGAGCTGTTTTTT
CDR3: CASSLRISGVNTGELFF

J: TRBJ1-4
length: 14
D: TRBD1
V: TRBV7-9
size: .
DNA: TGTGCCAGCAGCGTCGGGACAGGAGGTGAAAAACTGTTTTTT
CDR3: CASSVGTGGEKLFF

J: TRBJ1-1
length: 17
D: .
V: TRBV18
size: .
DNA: TGTGCCAGCTCACCGATTCCCGACGGGACATTGAACACTGAAGCTTTCTTT
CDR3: CASSPIPDGTLNTEAFF